The T cell receptor (beta chain) under discussion was sequenced for a study of blood T cell repertoires in COVID-19. The germline V gene has CDR1 SGHNT and CDR2 YYREEE (reference sequence). This CDR3 has 15 residues. V dropped 4 bases and J dropped 5; count of bases not matched to a gene: 10. Libraries were prepared by immunoSEQ multiplex PCR; TCRdb keeps only in-frame clonotypes and omits some of them. Altogether 130,000 to 150,000 clones are present, around four fifths being singletons, with the ten largest covering roughly 2.9%. The sequence derives from a woman aged 40 to 49 with active or convalescent COVID-19. Sample: peripheral blood. The genes are TRBV5-4 and TRBJ1-2; 8 bases are shared with TRBD1. The CDR3 coding sequence is TGTGCCAGCAGCCCAGGACAGGGATCCCAATATGGCTACACCTTC. This encodes CASSPGQGSQYGYTF. Full variable domain (missing parts from reference TRBV5-4 and TRBJ1-2): ETGVTQSPTHLIKTRGQQVTLRCSSQSGHNTVSWYQQALGQGPQFIFQYYREEENGRGNFPPRFSGLQFPNYSSELNVNALELDDSALYLCASSPGQGSQYGYTFGSGTRLTVV.